This TCR beta chain was identified in a study of T cell repertoires in cytomegalovirus infection. Across the study: TCR beta signatures that were public indicated CMV infection and matching HLA type.

The CDR3 loop spans 17 amino acids. V was cut by 11 bases and J by 0 bases, with 25 bases left in between. CDR1 and CDR2 from the germline V gene are MGHRA and YSYEKL. TCRdb itself ran the reads through MiXCR, one entry per CDR3 protein. Of about 740,000 distinct CDR3 sequences detected, about 40% appear once; the ten largest clones hold about 2.8%. This clonotype was detected only once. The target antigen is unknown. Because the CDR3 is missing its conserved closing phenylalanine or tryptophan, this is likely a read error. The study's findings and limits: Based on cumulative public TCR beta family frequency, carriers of CMV plus the relevant HLA were identified. Dominating the ex vivo response were HLA-C-restricted CMV-specific TCR beta clonotypes.

The rearrangement joins TRBV4-1 to TRBJ1-1; D call uncertain. The clonotype originates from a human donor in good health (CMV status not recorded). Some clones in this sample may be carry-over from other donors' samples. Sequenced material: PBMCs. The CDR3 DNA reads TGCGCCTTCAGCCCTCTCGTGATAGCCCTGATGAACACTGAAGCTTTCTGT. Amino acids: CAFSPLVIALMNTEAFC.